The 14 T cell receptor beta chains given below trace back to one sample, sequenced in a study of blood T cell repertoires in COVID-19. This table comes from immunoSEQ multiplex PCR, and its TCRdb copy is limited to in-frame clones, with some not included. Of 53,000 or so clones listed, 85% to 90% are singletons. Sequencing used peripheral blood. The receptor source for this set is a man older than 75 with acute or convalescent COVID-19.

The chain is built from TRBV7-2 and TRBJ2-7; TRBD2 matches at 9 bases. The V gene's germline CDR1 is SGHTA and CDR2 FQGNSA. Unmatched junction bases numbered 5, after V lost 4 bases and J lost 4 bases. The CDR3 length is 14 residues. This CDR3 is CASSSLAGRYEQYF. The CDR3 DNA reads TGTGCCAGCAGCTCTCTAGCGGGGCGATACGAGCAGTACTTC.

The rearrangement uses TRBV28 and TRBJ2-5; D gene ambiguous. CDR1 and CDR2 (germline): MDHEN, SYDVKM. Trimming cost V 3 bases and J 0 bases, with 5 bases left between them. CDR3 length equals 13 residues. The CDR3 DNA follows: TGTGCCAGCAGTTTCGACAACCAAGAGACCCAGTACTTC. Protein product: CASSFDNQETQYF.

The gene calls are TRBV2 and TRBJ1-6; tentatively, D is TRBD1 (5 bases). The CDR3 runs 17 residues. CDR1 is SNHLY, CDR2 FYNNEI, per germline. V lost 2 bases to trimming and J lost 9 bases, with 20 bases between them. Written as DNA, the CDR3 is TGTGCCAGCAGTGAATCTCCGTCGGGGGGGAGACGTTCACCCCTCCACTTT. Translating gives CASSESPSGGRRSPLHF.

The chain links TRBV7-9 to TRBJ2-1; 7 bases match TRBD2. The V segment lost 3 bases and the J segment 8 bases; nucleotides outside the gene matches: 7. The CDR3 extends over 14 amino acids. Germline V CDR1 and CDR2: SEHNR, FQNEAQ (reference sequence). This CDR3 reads CASSFGLVPHEQFF. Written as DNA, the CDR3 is TGTGCCAGCAGCTTCGGACTAGTACCCCATGAGCAGTTCTTC. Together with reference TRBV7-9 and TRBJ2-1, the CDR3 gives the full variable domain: DTGVSQNPRHKITKRGQNVTFRCDPISEHNRLYWYRQTLGQGPEFLTYFQNEAQLEKSRLLSDRFSAERPKGSFSTLEIQRTEQGDSAMYLCASSFGLVPHEQFFGPGTRLTVL.

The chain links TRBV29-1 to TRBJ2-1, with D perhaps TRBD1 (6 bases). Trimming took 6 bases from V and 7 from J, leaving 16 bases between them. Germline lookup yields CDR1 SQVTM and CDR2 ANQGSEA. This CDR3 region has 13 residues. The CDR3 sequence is CSVKQGAWNEQFF. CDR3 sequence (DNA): TGCAGCGTAAAACAGGGAGCCTGGAATGAGCAGTTCTTC.

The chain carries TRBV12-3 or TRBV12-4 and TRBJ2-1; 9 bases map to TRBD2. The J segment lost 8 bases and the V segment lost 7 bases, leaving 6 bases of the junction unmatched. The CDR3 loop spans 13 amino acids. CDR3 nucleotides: TGTGCCAGCACCCCCCTAGCGGGGTATGAGCAGTTCTTC. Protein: CASTPLAGYEQFF.

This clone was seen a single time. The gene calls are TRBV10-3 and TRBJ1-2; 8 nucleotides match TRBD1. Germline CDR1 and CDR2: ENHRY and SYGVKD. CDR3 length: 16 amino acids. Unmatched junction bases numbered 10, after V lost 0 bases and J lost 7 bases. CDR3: CAISESGQGAVGGYTF. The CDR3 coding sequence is TGTGCCATCAGTGAGTCTGGACAGGGTGCTGTGGGTGGCTACACCTTC.

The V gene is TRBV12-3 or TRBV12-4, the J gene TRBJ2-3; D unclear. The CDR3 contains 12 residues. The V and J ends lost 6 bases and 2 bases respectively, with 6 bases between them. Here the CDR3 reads CASSHFTDTQYF. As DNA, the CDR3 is TGTGCCAGCAGCCACTTCACAGATACGCAGTATTTT.

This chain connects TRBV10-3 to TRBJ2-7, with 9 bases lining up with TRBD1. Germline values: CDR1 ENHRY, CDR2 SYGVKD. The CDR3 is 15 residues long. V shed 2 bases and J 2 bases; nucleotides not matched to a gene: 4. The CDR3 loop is CAISEGQGRAYEQYF. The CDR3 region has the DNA TGTGCCATCAGTGAGGGACAGGGGAGAGCCTACGAGCAGTACTTC.

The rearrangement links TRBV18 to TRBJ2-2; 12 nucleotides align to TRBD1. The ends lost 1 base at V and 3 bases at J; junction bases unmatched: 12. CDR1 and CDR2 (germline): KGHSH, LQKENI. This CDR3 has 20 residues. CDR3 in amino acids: CASSPQFGTGGSEDTGELFF. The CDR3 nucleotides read TGTGCCAGCTCACCACAATTCGGGACAGGGGGCTCAGAAGACACCGGGGAGCTGTTTTTT.

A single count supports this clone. Here the CDR3 reads CASSPGTGISDTQYF. Here the CDR3 DNA reads TGCGCCAGCAGCCCCGGGACAGGGATTTCAGATACGCAGTATTTT. The chain has TRBV5-1 and TRBJ2-3; 9 nucleotides align to TRBD1. The CDR3 spans 15 residues. Germline lookup yields CDR1 SGHRS and CDR2 YFSETQ. The trim removed 4 bases at V and 4 bases at J, leaving 7 bases unmatched.

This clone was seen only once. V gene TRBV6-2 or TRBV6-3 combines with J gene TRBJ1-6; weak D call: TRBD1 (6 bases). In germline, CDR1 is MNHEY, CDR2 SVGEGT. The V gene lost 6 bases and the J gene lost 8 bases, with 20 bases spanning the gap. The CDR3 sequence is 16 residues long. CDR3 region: CASSPRAQGRYSPLHF. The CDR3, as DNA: TGTGCCAGCAGCCCTCGGGCTCAGGGGAGATATTCACCCCTCCACTTT.

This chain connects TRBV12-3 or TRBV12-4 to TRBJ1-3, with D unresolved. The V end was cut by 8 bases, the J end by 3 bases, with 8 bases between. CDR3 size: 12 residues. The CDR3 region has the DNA TGTGCCAGCTCCACTCTTGGAAACACCATATATTTT. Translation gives CASSTLGNTIYF.

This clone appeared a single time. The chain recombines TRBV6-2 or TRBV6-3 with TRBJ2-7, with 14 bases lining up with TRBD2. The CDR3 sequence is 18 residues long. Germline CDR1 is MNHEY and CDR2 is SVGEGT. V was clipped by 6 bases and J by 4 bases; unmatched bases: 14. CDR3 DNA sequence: TGTGCCAGCAGCCCTAGACTAGCGGGGGGGCGAATATTGTACGAGCAGTACTTC. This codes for CASSPRLAGGRILYEQYF.